Listed below are T cell receptor beta chains from one sample, sequenced in a study of T cell responses to AZD1222 COVID-19 vaccine. Generated by immunoSEQ multiplex PCR, the TCRdb table keeps only in-frame clones and is missing some. The sample includes 140,000 to 150,000 clones, 80% to 85% seen only once; the top ten take about 3.8%. Source: peripheral blood, taken on day 0 of MenACWY control vaccination. All receptors derive from an adult in good health. Both conserved end residues are part of each CDR3. A D gene is named only where the DNA matches it firmly. Clone size, where shown, is once, few, many, or a class for clones that have expanded.

CDR3: CASSLSTGDYGYTF; DNA: TGTGCCAGCAGTTTATCGACAGGGGACTATGGCTACACCTTC; D: TRBD1; J: TRBJ1-2; size: NA; V: TRBV28
CDR3: CASSRQGLRDTQYF; DNA: TGTGCCAGCAGTCGACAGGGTCTAAGAGATACGCAGTATTTT; D: TRBD1; J: TRBJ2-3; size: few; V: TRBV2
CDR3: CASSYSGQGGHEQYF; DNA: TGTGCCAGCAGTTACTCTGGACAGGGGGGGCACGAGCAGTACTTC; D: TRBD1; J: TRBJ2-7; size: NA; V: TRBV6-5
CDR3: CASSQRSSGGGNEQFF; DNA: TGCGCCAGCAGCCAAAGATCTAGCGGGGGAGGCAATGAGCAGTTCTTC; D: TRBD2; J: TRBJ2-1; size: NA; V: TRBV4-1
CDR3: CASTDPAREKLFF; DNA: TGTGCCAGCACGGATCCTGCCCGTGAAAAACTGTTTTTT; D: NA; J: TRBJ1-4; size: NA; V: TRBV28
CDR3: CASSLNRILDYGYTF; DNA: TGCGCCAGCAGCTTGAACAGGATCCTGGACTATGGCTACACCTTC; D: NA; J: TRBJ1-2; size: NA; V: TRBV5-1
CDR3: CAWSPPGTAAALYGYTF; DNA: TGTGCCTGGAGTCCCCCAGGGACTGCCGCCGCTCTCTATGGCTACACCTTC; D: NA; J: TRBJ1-2; size: NA; V: TRBV30
CDR3: CASGDRARSGELFF; DNA: TGTGCCAGCGGAGACAGGGCACGGAGCGGGGAGCTGTTTTTT; D: TRBD1; J: TRBJ2-2; size: NA; V: TRBV3-1/TRBV3-2
CDR3: CASSAGHLTGELFF; DNA: TGTGCCAGCAGCGCGGGACACCTCACCGGGGAGCTGTTTTTT; D: NA; J: TRBJ2-2; size: NA; V: TRBV9
CDR3: CASSLQENTEAFF; DNA: TGCGCCAGCAGCTTGCAAGAGAACACTGAAGCTTTCTTT; D: NA; J: TRBJ1-1; size: NA; V: TRBV5-1
CDR3: CASSHGLASGGDTQYF; DNA: TGTGCCAGCAGCCACGGCCTTGCTAGCGGGGGGGACACCCAGTACTTC; D: TRBD2; J: TRBJ2-5; size: NA; V: TRBV3-1/TRBV3-2
CDR3: CASSPMGGTSTDTQYF; DNA: TGTGCCAGCTCACCAATGGGCGGCACTAGCACAGATACGCAGTATTTT; D: NA; J: TRBJ2-3; size: NA; V: TRBV18
CDR3: CASSLGERETQYF; DNA: TGTGCCAGCAGTTTAGGGGAACGAGAGACCCAGTACTTC; D: NA; J: TRBJ2-5; size: medium-sized; V: TRBV13
CDR3: CASSTGDTDTQYF; DNA: TGTGCCAGCAGCACAGGGGACACAGATACGCAGTATTTT; D: TRBD1; J: TRBJ2-3; size: NA; V: TRBV12-3/TRBV12-4
CDR3: CASSLPGRETQYF; DNA: TGCGCCAGCAGCTTGCCAGGGAGAGAGACCCAGTACTTC; D: NA; J: TRBJ2-5; size: few; V: TRBV5-1
CDR3: CASSLDRTRTYEQYF; DNA: TGTGCCAGCAGCTTAGATCGGACACGAACCTACGAGCAGTACTTC; D: NA; J: TRBJ2-7; size: NA; V: TRBV11-2
CDR3: CASRPGHPPDTQYF; DNA: TGTGCCAGCAGGCCGGGCCACCCACCAGATACGCAGTATTTT; D: NA; J: TRBJ2-3; size: NA; V: TRBV2
CDR3: CASSRQGWGGELFF; DNA: TGCGCCAGCAGCCGACAGGGTTGGGGCGGGGAGCTGTTTTTT; D: TRBD1; J: TRBJ2-2; size: NA; V: TRBV5-1
CDR3: CASGLSYSGRGDQPQHF; DNA: TGTGCTAGTGGTTTGTCATACTCTGGCCGAGGGGATCAGCCCCAGCATTTT; D: NA; J: TRBJ1-5; size: once; V: TRBV12-5
CDR3: CASSLGRGYGYTF; DNA: TGCGCCAGCAGCTTGGGGAGGGGATACGGCTACACCTTC; D: NA; J: TRBJ1-2; size: NA; V: TRBV5-1
CDR3: CASSLERGSTDTQYF; DNA: TGTGCCAGCAGCTTGGAGCGGGGCAGCACAGATACGCAGTATTTT; D: TRBD2; J: TRBJ2-3; size: NA; V: TRBV11-2
CDR3: CAISDTHRGFTEAFF; DNA: TGTGCCATCAGTGACACACACAGGGGGTTTACTGAAGCTTTCTTT; D: TRBD1; J: TRBJ1-1; size: NA; V: TRBV10-3
CDR3: CATSRDPSGAHNEQFF; DNA: TGTGCCACCAGCAGAGATCCCAGCGGGGCTCACAATGAGCAGTTCTTC; D: TRBD2; J: TRBJ2-1; size: NA; V: TRBV15
CDR3: CASSYSGGRSPLHF; DNA: TGTGCCAGCAGTTACTCGGGGGGTAGATCACCCCTCCACTTT; D: NA; J: TRBJ1-6; size: once; V: TRBV6-5
CDR3: CASSPPSGLNEKLFF; DNA: TGTGCCAGCAGCCCCCCTTCAGGGTTAAATGAAAAACTGTTTTTT; D: NA; J: TRBJ1-4; size: NA; V: TRBV7-9
CDR3: CSVIRQGSDEQYF; DNA: TGCAGCGTCATACGACAGGGTTCGGACGAGCAGTACTTC; D: TRBD1; J: TRBJ2-7; size: NA; V: TRBV29-1
CDR3: CASSLPGQGNTGELFF; DNA: TGTGCCAGCAGCTTACCGGGACAGGGGAACACCGGGGAGCTGTTTTTT; D: TRBD1; J: TRBJ2-2; size: NA; V: TRBV11-2
CDR3: CASTLGFGTGSPLHF; DNA: TGTGCCAGCACTCTAGGATTCGGGACGGGTTCACCCCTCCACTTT; D: NA; J: TRBJ1-6; size: NA; V: TRBV27
CDR3: CASSSQGNQPQHF; DNA: TGTGCCAGCAGCTCACAGGGAAATCAGCCCCAGCATTTT; D: NA; J: TRBJ1-5; size: once; V: TRBV7-2
CDR3: CASSRDSWSPLHF; DNA: TGTGCCAGCAGTCGGGACAGTTGGTCACCCCTCCACTTT; D: TRBD1; J: TRBJ1-6; size: NA; V: TRBV25-1
CDR3: CASSSYEWNYGYTF; DNA: TGTGCCAGCAGTTCATACGAATGGAACTATGGCTACACCTTC; D: NA; J: TRBJ1-2; size: NA; V: TRBV6-5
CDR3: CASIKGLPHTEAFF; DNA: TGTGCCAGTATTAAGGGACTTCCCCACACTGAAGCTTTCTTT; D: NA; J: TRBJ1-1; size: NA; V: TRBV19
CDR3: CASRSTGAQANVLTF; DNA: TGTGCCAGCAGAAGTACAGGTGCCCAGGCCAACGTCCTGACTTTC; D: NA; J: TRBJ2-6; size: NA; V: TRBV6-5
CDR3: CASSETVTNSPLHF; DNA: TGTGCCAGCAGCGAGACAGTAACTAATTCACCCCTCCACTTT; D: NA; J: TRBJ1-6; size: NA; V: TRBV9
CDR3: CASSPRMGTEAFF; DNA: TGCGCCAGCAGCCCCAGGATGGGGACTGAAGCTTTCTTT; D: NA; J: TRBJ1-1; size: NA; V: TRBV5-1
CDR3: CASSRDRSNTEAFF; DNA: TGTGCCAGCTCACGGGACAGGTCGAACACTGAAGCTTTCTTT; D: TRBD1; J: TRBJ1-1; size: NA; V: TRBV18
CDR3: CASSLGADISGNTIYF; DNA: TGCGCCAGCAGCTTGGGGGCCGATATCTCTGGAAACACCATATATTTT; D: NA; J: TRBJ1-3; size: NA; V: TRBV5-1
CDR3: CASSEASEGYYEQYF; DNA: TGTGCCAGCAGTGAAGCTTCTGAGGGGTACTACGAGCAGTACTTC; D: NA; J: TRBJ2-7; size: NA; V: TRBV2
CDR3: CASSLAGGGRLEAFF; DNA: TGTGCCAGCAGCTTGGCAGGGGGCGGCCGTTTGGAAGCTTTCTTT; D: TRBD1; J: TRBJ1-1; size: NA; V: TRBV5-4
CDR3: CASSDGNRERGYEQYF; DNA: TGTGCCAGCAGTGATGGGAACAGGGAAAGGGGCTACGAGCAGTACTTC; D: NA; J: TRBJ2-7; size: NA; V: TRBV6-1
CDR3: CASRPGQGHYGYTF; DNA: TGTGCCAGCAGGCCGGGACAGGGACACTACGGCTACACCTTC; D: TRBD1; J: TRBJ1-2; size: once; V: TRBV6-5
CDR3: CASSSRDREGNGYTF; DNA: TGTGCCAGCAGCTCCCGGGACAGGGAGGGTAATGGCTACACCTTC; D: TRBD1; J: TRBJ1-2; size: NA; V: TRBV9
CDR3: CATNLPQGANNEQFF; DNA: TGTGCCACCAATCTCCCGCAGGGGGCGAACAATGAGCAGTTCTTC; D: TRBD1; J: TRBJ2-1; size: NA; V: TRBV28
CDR3: CASSPTGLLNQPQHF; DNA: TGTGCCAGCAGCCCCACGGGGCTGCTCAATCAGCCCCAGCATTTT; D: NA; J: TRBJ1-5; size: NA; V: TRBV7-2
CDR3: CASSVDTKREAFF; DNA: TGTGCCAGCAGCGTAGATACCAAGCGAGAAGCTTTCTTT; D: NA; J: TRBJ1-1; size: once; V: TRBV9
CDR3: CASSLQGGYGYTF; DNA: TGTGCCAGCAGCTTACAGGGGGGCTATGGCTACACCTTC; D: TRBD1; J: TRBJ1-2; size: few; V: TRBV7-3
CDR3: CASSLASVPSDTQYF; DNA: TGCGCCAGCAGCTTAGCCTCAGTACCATCAGATACGCAGTATTTT; D: NA; J: TRBJ2-3; size: few; V: TRBV5-1
CDR3: CASSRDRGIQPQHF; DNA: TGTGCCAGCAGCCGGGACAGGGGTATCCAGCCCCAGCATTTT; D: TRBD1; J: TRBJ1-5; size: NA; V: TRBV2
CDR3: CSASTGGSYNEQFF; DNA: TGCAGTGCTAGTACGGGGGGTTCCTACAATGAGCAGTTCTTC; D: TRBD2; J: TRBJ2-1; size: NA; V: TRBV20-1
CDR3: CATSDGGQGDYGYTF; DNA: TGTGCCACCAGTGATGGGGGACAGGGAGACTATGGCTACACCTTC; D: TRBD1; J: TRBJ1-2; size: NA; V: TRBV24-1
CDR3: CAWSPGPPLHF; DNA: TGTGCCTGGAGTCCGGGGCCACCCCTCCACTTT; D: NA; J: TRBJ1-6; size: NA; V: TRBV30
CDR3: CASSWDSNYGYTF; DNA: TGTGCCAGCAGCTGGGACAGCAACTATGGCTACACCTTC; D: TRBD1; J: TRBJ1-2; size: NA; V: TRBV7-9
CDR3: CASSRDGFYGYTF; DNA: TGTGCCAGCAGCCGAGACGGCTTCTATGGCTACACCTTC; D: NA; J: TRBJ1-2; size: once; V: TRBV5-8
CDR3: CASTPSPAPAGSPLHF; DNA: TGTGCCAGCACCCCGTCTCCGGCACCGGCCGGGTCACCCCTCCACTTT; D: NA; J: TRBJ1-6; size: NA; V: TRBV27
CDR3: CASSRDRNTEAFF; DNA: TGTGCCAGCAGTCGGGACAGGAACACTGAAGCTTTCTTT; D: TRBD1; J: TRBJ1-1; size: NA; V: TRBV6-6
CDR3: CASSPERDSNTEAFF; DNA: TGTGCCAGCTCACCAGAGAGGGACTCGAACACTGAAGCTTTCTTT; D: NA; J: TRBJ1-1; size: NA; V: TRBV18